Shown below are 3 T cell receptor beta chains from a single sample sequenced in a study of T cell changes during pregnancy in multiple sclerosis. Sequencing was performed with immunoSEQ multiplex PCR; in TCRdb, only in-frame clones are kept and a portion is missing. The sample shows around 70,000 clones, about 90% of them seen only once. This specimen consisted of peripheral blood, obtained in the first trimester of pregnancy. These TCRs come from a female donor in good health, enrolled as a control in a pregnancy study.

The chain recombines TRBV6-6 with TRBJ2-7, with 9 bases aligning to TRBD1. CDR1 is MNHNY and CDR2 is SVGAGI in the germline V gene (reference sequence). The CDR3 totals 16 residues. The V gene end was trimmed by 2 bases and the J gene end by 3 bases; junction bases not matched to a gene: 8. The CDR3 DNA follows: TGTGCCAGCAGTTACGGGACCGGGACAGGGTACTACGAGCAGTACTTC. It encodes CASSYGTGTGYYEQYF.

The chain uses TRBV19 and TRBJ2-2; no reliable D call. CDR3 length: 13 residues. Germline V gene sequence: CDR1 LNHDA, CDR2 SQIVND (reference sequence). The germline V and J ends were trimmed by 3 bases and 6 bases, with 8 bases remaining between them. The DNA for the CDR3 is TGTGCCAGTAGTATGAGACTTCCCGGGGAGCTGTTTTTT. Its translation is CASSMRLPGELFF. The full variable domain, in which reference TRBV19 and TRBJ2-2 provide the parts outside the CDR3, is DGGITQSPKYLFRKEGQNVTLSCEQNLNHDAMYWYRQDPGQGLRLIYYSQIVNDFQKGDIAEGYSVSREKKESFPLTVTSAQKNPTAFYLCASSMRLPGELFFGEGSRLTVL.

This chain links TRBV6-1 with TRBJ1-2; D is perhaps TRBD1 (5 bases). The V end was cut by 7 bases, the J end by 3 bases, with 15 bases between. This CDR3 comprises 14 residues. The V gene's germline CDR1 is MNHNS and CDR2 SASEGT. CDR3 nucleotides: TGTGCCAGCAACCTACAAACGGGGGACTATGGCTACACCTTC. As protein: CASNLQTGDYGYTF.